Listed here are 4 T cell receptor beta chains from one sample, sequenced in a study of blood T cell repertoires in COVID-19. The assay was immunoSEQ multiplex PCR, and TCRdb's table has in-frame clones only and misses some. Of about 110,000 clones in the sample, under 75% were seen once. Input material: peripheral blood. These receptors were collected from a man of 80 years or more with acute or convalescent COVID-19.

The chain joins TRBV19 to TRBJ2-1, with D uncertain. The CDR3 extends over 11 amino acids. The V gene's germline CDR1 is LNHDA and CDR2 SQIVND (reference sequence). The V end lost 7 bases, the J end lost 4 bases, and 5 bases lay between the germline ends. DNA for the CDR3: TGTGCCAGTACCTCGTACAATGAGCAGTTCTTC. Translation: CASTSYNEQFF. The full variable domain, in which reference TRBV19 and TRBJ2-1 provide the parts outside the CDR3, is DGGITQSPKYLFRKEGQNVTLSCEQNLNHDAMYWYRQDPGQGLRLIYYSQIVNDFQKGDIAEGYSVSREKKESFPLTVTSAQKNPTAFYLCASTSYNEQFFGPGTRLTVL.

The chain has TRBV28 and TRBJ2-3, with D perhaps TRBD2 (6 bases). V was trimmed by 5 bases and J by 6 bases, leaving 18 bases between them. This CDR3 region has 15 residues. The V gene's germline CDR1 is MDHEN and CDR2 SYDVKM. In nucleotides, the CDR3 is TGTGCCAGCAGTCCCCCGGGACTTTCCGGGGATACGCAGTATTTT. This translates into CASSPPGLSGDTQYF.

The CDR3: CSASPLAGVSYEQYF. In DNA form, the CDR3 reads TGCAGTGCTAGTCCACTAGCGGGAGTCTCCTACGAGCAGTACTTC. V and J are TRBV20-1 and TRBJ2-7; TRBD2 agrees at 11 bases. CDR3 length equals 15 residues. Germline lookup yields CDR1 DFQATT and CDR2 SNEGSKA (reference sequence). Trimming took 3 bases from V and 0 from J; bases not matched to a gene: 4.

This chain links TRBV5-4 with TRBJ2-1; D is unresolved. The V end lost 2 bases, the J end lost 0 bases, and 9 bases lay between the germline ends. CDR3 length: 15 residues. Germline V gives CDR1 SGHNT, CDR2 YYREEE (reference sequence). The CDR3, as DNA: TGTGCCAGCAGCTTTGGTACGGGCTCCTACAATGAGCAGTTCTTC. This sequence encodes CASSFGTGSYNEQFF.